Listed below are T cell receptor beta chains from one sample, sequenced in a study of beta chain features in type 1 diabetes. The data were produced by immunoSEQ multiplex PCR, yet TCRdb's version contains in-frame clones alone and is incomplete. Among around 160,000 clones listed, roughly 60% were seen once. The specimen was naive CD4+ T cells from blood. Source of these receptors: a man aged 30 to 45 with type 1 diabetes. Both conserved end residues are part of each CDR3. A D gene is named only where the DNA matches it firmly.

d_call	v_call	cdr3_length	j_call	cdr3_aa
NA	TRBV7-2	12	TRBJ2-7	CASSKGRSEQYF
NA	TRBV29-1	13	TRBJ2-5	CSVEESTEETQYF
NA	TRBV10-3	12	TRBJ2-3	CAIKGGTDTQYF
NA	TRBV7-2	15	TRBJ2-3	CASSLTLASTDTQYF
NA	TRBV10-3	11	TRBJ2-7	CAIGRRPEQYF
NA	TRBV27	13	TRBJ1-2	CASSPQEYYGYTF
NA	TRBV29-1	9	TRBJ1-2	CSVREGYTF
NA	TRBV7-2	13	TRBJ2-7	CASSFNSLYEQYF
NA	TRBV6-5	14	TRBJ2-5	CASSLQGTWETQYF
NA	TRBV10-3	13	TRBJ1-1	CAIRDRYNTEAFF
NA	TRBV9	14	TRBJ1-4	CASTRGELNEKLFF
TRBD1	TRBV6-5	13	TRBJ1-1	CASSYGQDTEAFF
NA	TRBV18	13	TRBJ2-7	CASSRSQDGEQYF
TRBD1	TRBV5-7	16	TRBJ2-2	CASSLGTGEGTGELFF
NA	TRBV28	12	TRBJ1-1	CASSLSDREAFF
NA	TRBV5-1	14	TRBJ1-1	CASSGSVMNTEAFF
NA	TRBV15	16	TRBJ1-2	CATSRDRASIDYGYTF
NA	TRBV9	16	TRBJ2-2	CASSVVGHPNTGELFF
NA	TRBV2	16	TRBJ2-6	CASSAYVGSGANVLTF
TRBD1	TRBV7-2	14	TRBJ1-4	CASSSQGAYEKLFF
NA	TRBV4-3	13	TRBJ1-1	CASSQRGNTEAFF
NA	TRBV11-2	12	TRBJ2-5	CASSLEQETQYF
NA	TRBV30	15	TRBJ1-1	CAWSVGSPANTEAFF
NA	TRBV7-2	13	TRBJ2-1	CASSSKVGNEQFF
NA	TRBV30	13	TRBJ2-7	CAWSALGGVASYF
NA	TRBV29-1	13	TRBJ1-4	CSADLGTNEKLFF
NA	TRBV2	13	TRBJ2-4	CASRDIERNIQYF